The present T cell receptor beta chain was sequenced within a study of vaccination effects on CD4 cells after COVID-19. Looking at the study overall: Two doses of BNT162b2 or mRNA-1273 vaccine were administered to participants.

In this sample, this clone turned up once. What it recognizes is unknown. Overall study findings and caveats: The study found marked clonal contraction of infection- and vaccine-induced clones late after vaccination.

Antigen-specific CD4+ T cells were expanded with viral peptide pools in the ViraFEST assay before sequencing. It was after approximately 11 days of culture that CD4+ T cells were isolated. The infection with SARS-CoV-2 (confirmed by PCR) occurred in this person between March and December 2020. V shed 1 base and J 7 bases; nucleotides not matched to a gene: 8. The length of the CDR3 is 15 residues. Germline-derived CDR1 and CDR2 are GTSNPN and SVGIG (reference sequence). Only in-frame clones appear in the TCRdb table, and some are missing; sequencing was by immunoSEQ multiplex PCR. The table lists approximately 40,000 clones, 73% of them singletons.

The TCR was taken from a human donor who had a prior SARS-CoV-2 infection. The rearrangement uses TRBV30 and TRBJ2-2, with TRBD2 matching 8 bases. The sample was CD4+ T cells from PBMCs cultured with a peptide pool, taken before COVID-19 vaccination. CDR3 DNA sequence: TGTGCCTGGAGTGGAGGGCGGGGGGTTATCGGGGAGCTGTTTTTT. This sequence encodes CAWSGGRGVIGELFF.